A selection of T cell receptor beta chains follows, all from one sample in a study of cytomegalovirus exposure and HLA in healthy donors. Clones were read by immunoSEQ multiplex PCR, and TCRdb kept only the in-frame ones, dropping some. The sample lists over 150,000 clones, 82% occurring once. Sequencing input: PBMCs. Receptor source: a boy aged 2 to 9 in good health and CMV-seronegative. CDR3s include the opening cysteine and the closing phenylalanine or tryptophan. A D gene is named only where the DNA matches it firmly. Rows give clone size only sometimes, using once, few, many, or a class for an expanded clone.

CDR3 DNA: TGTGCCAGCAGCCGTGGACTAGCGGGGGCCTACTCTGGGGCCAACGTCCTGACTTTC; CDR3 protein: CASSRGLAGAYSGANVLTF; clone size: once; J gene: TRBJ2-6; D gene: TRBD2; V gene: TRBV9
CDR3 DNA: TGCGCCAGCAGCCAGGAAACAGGCTTGAATCAGCCCCAGCATTTT; CDR3 protein: CASSQETGLNQPQHF; clone size: few; J gene: TRBJ1-5; D gene: NA; V gene: TRBV4-3
CDR3 DNA: TGTGCCAGTAGTATAGGGACACCTAATTCACCCCTCCACTTT; CDR3 protein: CASSIGTPNSPLHF; clone size: NA; J gene: TRBJ1-6; D gene: NA; V gene: TRBV19
CDR3 DNA: TGTGCCAGCAGTTACGAGGGAGGATACACTGAAGCTTTCTTT; CDR3 protein: CASSYEGGYTEAFF; clone size: NA; J gene: TRBJ1-1; D gene: NA; V gene: TRBV6-5
CDR3 DNA: TGTGCCAGCAATTCGGAATCACTGGTCGGGGGCTACACCTTC; CDR3 protein: CASNSESLVGGYTF; clone size: NA; J gene: TRBJ1-2; D gene: NA; V gene: TRBV2
CDR3 DNA: TGCGCCAGCAGCTCCCTAGCGGGGCAGGACGAGCAGTACTTC; CDR3 protein: CASSSLAGQDEQYF; clone size: NA; J gene: TRBJ2-7; D gene: TRBD2; V gene: TRBV5-1
CDR3 DNA: TGTGCCAGCTCACCGGCAGGGTACTCTAGCACAGATACGCAGTATTTT; CDR3 protein: CASSPAGYSSTDTQYF; clone size: few; J gene: TRBJ2-3; D gene: NA; V gene: TRBV18
CDR3 DNA: TGTGCCAGCTCACCACGGGCTGAAATGAACACTGAAGCTTTCTTT; CDR3 protein: CASSPRAEMNTEAFF; clone size: NA; J gene: TRBJ1-1; D gene: NA; V gene: TRBV18
CDR3 DNA: TGCGCCAGCAGCTTGGTTGTAGGGTCGGCCCCTAGCGGCTACACCTTC; CDR3 protein: CASSLVVGSAPSGYTF; clone size: once; J gene: TRBJ1-2; D gene: NA; V gene: TRBV5-1
CDR3 DNA: TGTGCCAGCAGCCAAGATGTTCTAGGGACAGGCTTCTCTGGAAACACCATATATTTT; CDR3 protein: CASSQDVLGTGFSGNTIYF; clone size: NA; J gene: TRBJ1-3; D gene: TRBD1; V gene: TRBV4-2
CDR3 DNA: TGTGCCAGCAGTGAAGAAGGACTAGCGGGGTCCTACGAGCAGTACTTC; CDR3 protein: CASSEEGLAGSYEQYF; clone size: NA; J gene: TRBJ2-7; D gene: TRBD2; V gene: TRBV6-1
CDR3 DNA: TGTGCCAGCAGCTTAGTAGTGGGGGACTCATACGAGCAGTACTTC; CDR3 protein: CASSLVVGDSYEQYF; clone size: NA; J gene: TRBJ2-7; D gene: NA; V gene: TRBV7-2
CDR3 DNA: TGTGCCAGCAGCTTGGGAAGCGGGTTGGAAAAACTGTTTTTT; CDR3 protein: CASSLGSGLEKLFF; clone size: once; J gene: TRBJ1-4; D gene: NA; V gene: TRBV7-9
CDR3 DNA: TGTGCCAGCAGCCCGGGGAGTTATAATTCACCCCTCCACTTT; CDR3 protein: CASSPGSYNSPLHF; clone size: NA; J gene: TRBJ1-6; D gene: NA; V gene: TRBV7-2
CDR3 DNA: TGTGCCAGCAAATTAGCGACACTCAACAATGAGCAGTTCTTC; CDR3 protein: CASKLATLNNEQFF; clone size: NA; J gene: TRBJ2-1; D gene: NA; V gene: TRBV6-1
CDR3 DNA: TGTGCCAGCAGTTACTCGGGACAGGGGTCTAACTATGGCTACACCTTC; CDR3 protein: CASSYSGQGSNYGYTF; clone size: NA; J gene: TRBJ1-2; D gene: TRBD1; V gene: TRBV6-6
CDR3 DNA: TGTGCCAGCACCAGGGAAGGCTTCAACACTGAAGCTTTCTTT; CDR3 protein: CASTREGFNTEAFF; clone size: few; J gene: TRBJ1-1; D gene: NA; V gene: TRBV6-5
CDR3 DNA: TGTGCTAGTGGTTACGAACCTCTCCCCGCGCACACCGGGGAGCTGTTTTTT; CDR3 protein: CASGYEPLPAHTGELFF; clone size: few; J gene: TRBJ2-2; D gene: NA; V gene: TRBV12-5
CDR3 DNA: TGTGCCAGCAGGGGCGGGGGGGACAGTTTTATCTCTGGGGCCAACGTCCTGACTTTC; CDR3 protein: CASRGGGDSFISGANVLTF; clone size: NA; J gene: TRBJ2-6; D gene: TRBD2; V gene: TRBV7-3
CDR3 DNA: TGCGCCAGCAGCTTGGAAACAGGGAACATTCAGTACTTC; CDR3 protein: CASSLETGNIQYF; clone size: NA; J gene: TRBJ2-4; D gene: NA; V gene: TRBV5-1
CDR3 DNA: TGTGCCAGCAGCTTTTCGGGGATCAATCAGCCCCAGCATTTT; CDR3 protein: CASSFSGINQPQHF; clone size: NA; J gene: TRBJ1-5; D gene: NA; V gene: TRBV7-9
CDR3 DNA: TGTGCCAGCTCAGGGGAGACTGAAGCTTTCTTT; CDR3 protein: CASSGETEAFF; clone size: NA; J gene: TRBJ1-1; D gene: NA; V gene: TRBV18
CDR3 DNA: TGTGCCATCAGTGAGAGGACTAGCTCCTACGAGCAGTACTTC; CDR3 protein: CAISERTSSYEQYF; clone size: NA; J gene: TRBJ2-7; D gene: TRBD2; V gene: TRBV10-3
CDR3 DNA: TGTGCCAGCAGCCCTCGGGGAGGGGACTACGAGCAGTACTTC; CDR3 protein: CASSPRGGDYEQYF; clone size: NA; J gene: TRBJ2-7; D gene: TRBD2; V gene: TRBV9
CDR3 DNA: TGCAGCGTTGGGGGACAGGGCCTCAATCAGCCCCAGCATTTT; CDR3 protein: CSVGGQGLNQPQHF; clone size: NA; J gene: TRBJ1-5; D gene: TRBD1; V gene: TRBV29-1
CDR3 DNA: TGTGCCAGCAGCCAAGATTGGGGCAGGGTGAGCACTGAAGCTTTCTTT; CDR3 protein: CASSQDWGRVSTEAFF; clone size: NA; J gene: TRBJ1-1; D gene: NA; V gene: TRBV4-2
CDR3 DNA: TGTGCCAGCAGTGGGCAGCAGGGGAACGCTGAAGCTTTCTTT; CDR3 protein: CASSGQQGNAEAFF; clone size: NA; J gene: TRBJ1-1; D gene: NA; V gene: TRBV2
CDR3 DNA: TGTGCCAGCAGTGCTACCCGCGGGGCTTTCTTT; CDR3 protein: CASSATRGAFF; clone size: NA; J gene: TRBJ1-1; D gene: NA; V gene: TRBV7-9
CDR3 DNA: TGTGCCAGCAGCAACCGGGATTACACCGGGGAGCTGTTTTTT; CDR3 protein: CASSNRDYTGELFF; clone size: NA; J gene: TRBJ2-2; D gene: NA; V gene: TRBV7-9
CDR3 DNA: TGTGCCAGCAGCTTAAGCACTGGGGCCAACGTCCTGACTTTC; CDR3 protein: CASSLSTGANVLTF; clone size: NA; J gene: TRBJ2-6; D gene: NA; V gene: TRBV5-6
CDR3 DNA: TGTGCCAGCAGCCGAGAAAGCGAGCAGTACTTC; CDR3 protein: CASSRESEQYF; clone size: NA; J gene: TRBJ2-7; D gene: NA; V gene: TRBV7-9
CDR3 DNA: TGTGCCAGCAGCCAAGATTACGGGGTCAAACAGCCCCAGCATTTT; CDR3 protein: CASSQDYGVKQPQHF; clone size: NA; J gene: TRBJ1-5; D gene: NA; V gene: TRBV4-2
CDR3 DNA: TGTGCCATCAAATCGGGATCCAACTATGGCTACACCTTC; CDR3 protein: CAIKSGSNYGYTF; clone size: NA; J gene: TRBJ1-2; D gene: NA; V gene: TRBV10-3
CDR3 DNA: TGTGCCAGCAGCGCTCGGACAGGGTCCCTTCATACCGATGGCTACACCTTC; CDR3 protein: CASSARTGSLHTDGYTF; clone size: NA; J gene: TRBJ1-2; D gene: TRBD1; V gene: TRBV9
CDR3 DNA: TGCAGCGCCCGGACAGGAGGGATTAATTCACCCCTCCACTTT; CDR3 protein: CSARTGGINSPLHF; clone size: NA; J gene: TRBJ1-6; D gene: TRBD1; V gene: TRBV29-1
CDR3 DNA: TGCGCCAGCAGCCAAGTTGAGGTGGCGGGGGCGAGAACTGGAAACACCATATATTTT; CDR3 protein: CASSQVEVAGARTGNTIYF; clone size: NA; J gene: TRBJ1-3; D gene: NA; V gene: TRBV4-1
CDR3 DNA: TGTGCCAGCAGCGCTTGGACAGTTAACTATGGCTACACCTTC; CDR3 protein: CASSAWTVNYGYTF; clone size: NA; J gene: TRBJ1-2; D gene: NA; V gene: TRBV7-2
CDR3 DNA: TGTGCCAGCAGCTTTGCAGGGCACGCTTTCTTT; CDR3 protein: CASSFAGHAFF; clone size: NA; J gene: TRBJ1-1; D gene: NA; V gene: TRBV11-3
CDR3 DNA: TGTGCCAGCAGCTTAGGCTCAGGGACTGAAGCTTTCTTT; CDR3 protein: CASSLGSGTEAFF; clone size: NA; J gene: TRBJ1-1; D gene: NA; V gene: TRBV11-2
CDR3 DNA: TGTGCCAGCAGCCACCATAGCGTGGGTTCTGGGGAGCTGTTTTTT; CDR3 protein: CASSHHSVGSGELFF; clone size: NA; J gene: TRBJ2-2; D gene: NA; V gene: TRBV4-2
CDR3 DNA: TGTGCCAGCAGCTTCGGGCGGGGAAGTGGCTATGGCTACACCTTC; CDR3 protein: CASSFGRGSGYGYTF; clone size: NA; J gene: TRBJ1-2; D gene: NA; V gene: TRBV5-4
CDR3 DNA: TGTGCCAGCAGGGCTTGGATCCCGGGATCCCCACCCGATACGCAGTATTTT; CDR3 protein: CASRAWIPGSPPDTQYF; clone size: few; J gene: TRBJ2-3; D gene: NA; V gene: TRBV11-2
CDR3 DNA: TGTGCCTGGAGGATACAGGGAGCTGGAAACACCATATATTTT; CDR3 protein: CAWRIQGAGNTIYF; clone size: NA; J gene: TRBJ1-3; D gene: NA; V gene: TRBV30
CDR3 DNA: TGTGCCAGCAGTGAGCGGGGTAATACGCAGTATTTT; CDR3 protein: CASSERGNTQYF; clone size: NA; J gene: TRBJ2-3; D gene: NA; V gene: TRBV2
CDR3 DNA: TGTGCCAGCAGCGTGTCCGGGACAGGGTATATAACTGAAGCTTTCTTT; CDR3 protein: CASSVSGTGYITEAFF; clone size: once; J gene: TRBJ1-1; D gene: TRBD1; V gene: TRBV9
CDR3 DNA: TGTGCCAGCAGTGACCTTCGGGACTCGAGAGAGCAGTACTTC; CDR3 protein: CASSDLRDSREQYF; clone size: once; J gene: TRBJ2-5; D gene: NA; V gene: TRBV5-4
CDR3 DNA: TGTGCCAGCAGTTCCCCGGGACAGGGGGACTATGGCTACACCTTC; CDR3 protein: CASSSPGQGDYGYTF; clone size: few; J gene: TRBJ1-2; D gene: TRBD1; V gene: TRBV6-6
CDR3 DNA: TGTGCCAGCAGCTGGGGACACAAGATTAAAGAAGCTTTCTTT; CDR3 protein: CASSWGHKIKEAFF; clone size: NA; J gene: TRBJ1-1; D gene: NA; V gene: TRBV7-6
CDR3 DNA: TGTGCCAGTACCCAATACAGGGGCATAGAGGTTGAAGCTTTCTTT; CDR3 protein: CASTQYRGIEVEAFF; clone size: few; J gene: TRBJ1-1; D gene: TRBD1; V gene: TRBV19
CDR3 DNA: TGTGCCAGCAGTTACGGGAGGGATACGCAGTATTTT; CDR3 protein: CASSYGRDTQYF; clone size: NA; J gene: TRBJ2-3; D gene: NA; V gene: TRBV6-5
CDR3 DNA: TGCGCCAGCAGCCAGGGACTACCTAGGAGCTCCTACAATGAGCAGTTCTTC; CDR3 protein: CASSQGLPRSSYNEQFF; clone size: NA; J gene: TRBJ2-1; D gene: TRBD2; V gene: TRBV4-1
CDR3 DNA: TGTGCCACCAGCAGAGGTGGAGCGGGGGGCCGGGAGACCCAGTACTTC; CDR3 protein: CATSRGGAGGRETQYF; clone size: NA; J gene: TRBJ2-5; D gene: TRBD2; V gene: TRBV15
CDR3 DNA: TGTGCCAGTAGACTATTGGGAGAGACAGGGCCCCAGCATTTT; CDR3 protein: CASRLLGETGPQHF; clone size: NA; J gene: TRBJ1-5; D gene: NA; V gene: TRBV19
CDR3 DNA: TGTGCCAGTAGTACTCGGACAGGCCCTGGGCCCCAGCATTTT; CDR3 protein: CASSTRTGPGPQHF; clone size: NA; J gene: TRBJ1-5; D gene: TRBD1; V gene: TRBV19
CDR3 DNA: TGCAGCGTTGATGGTAGCGGGGACCCCTACAATGAGCAGTTCTTC; CDR3 protein: CSVDGSGDPYNEQFF; clone size: NA; J gene: TRBJ2-1; D gene: TRBD2; V gene: TRBV29-1
CDR3 DNA: TGTGCTAGCAGCTTAGACAGGGCGGGTGAGCAGTTCTTC; CDR3 protein: CASSLDRAGEQFF; clone size: NA; J gene: TRBJ2-1; D gene: TRBD1; V gene: TRBV7-7